This record covers a single TCR delta chain. TCRdb's protein for this DNA is that of a much larger clone and differs from the translation at residue 10, likely a read error; the protein shown is the DNA translation. This specimen comes from a study of γδ T cells in repeated Plasmodium falciparum infection. Bulk repertoires came from Vgamma9/Vdelta2+ or Vdelta2-negative gammadelta T cells flow-sorted from PBMC. TCRdb re-called the multiplex PCR reads with CATT. The profile shows 55,000 to 70,000 delta-chain clones, approximately 1.7% of them singletons. The CDR3 sequence is 23 residues long. Germline lookup yields CDR1 GEAIGNYY and CDR2 EKD. Germline trimming cut 0 bases from V and 0 bases from J; bases unmatched to any gene: 19.

The material sequenced was gamma-delta T cells from blood. The clonotype was recovered from a pool of human donors (malaria-infected and uninfected, not separated). The J gene is TRDJ3, the V gene TRDV2; 7 nucleotides line up with TRDD3. The J gene, absent from TCRdb, was called here by matching the DNA to germline. The CDR3 spells CACDTKGGGVLVLSSWDTRQMFF. DNA for the CDR3: TGTGCCTGTGACACCAAAGGTGGGGGAGTCCTTGTCCTCAGCTCCTGGGACACCCGACAGATGTTTTTC.